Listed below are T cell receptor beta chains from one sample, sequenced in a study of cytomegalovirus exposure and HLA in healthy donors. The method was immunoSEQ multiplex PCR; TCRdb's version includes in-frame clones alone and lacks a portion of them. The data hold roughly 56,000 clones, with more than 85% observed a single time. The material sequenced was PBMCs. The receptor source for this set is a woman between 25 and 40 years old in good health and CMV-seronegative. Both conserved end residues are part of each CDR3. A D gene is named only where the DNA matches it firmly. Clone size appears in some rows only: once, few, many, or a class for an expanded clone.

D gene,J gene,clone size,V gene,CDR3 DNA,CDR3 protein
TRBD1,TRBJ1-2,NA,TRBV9,TGTGCCAGCAGCATAACGGGACAGGGGGCGAGTGGCTACACCTTC,CASSITGQGASGYTF
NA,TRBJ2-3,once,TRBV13,TGTGCCAGCAGCTCCGAGACACTCCGGATACCGGGGAGCGGCAGCACAGATACGCAGTATTTT,CASSSETLRIPGSGSTDTQYF
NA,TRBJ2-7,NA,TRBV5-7,TGTGCCAGCAGCCTGACCAGGCCTGTCGAGCAGTACTTC,CASSLTRPVEQYF
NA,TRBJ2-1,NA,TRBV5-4,TGTGCCAGCAGCTCTCACGTGGGCGCGACCTACAATGAGCAGTTCTTC,CASSSHVGATYNEQFF
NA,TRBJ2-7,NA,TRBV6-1,TGTGCCAGCAGTCCCCGCGGGGACGGCTACGAGCAGTACTTC,CASSPRGDGYEQYF
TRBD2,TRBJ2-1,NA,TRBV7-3,TGTGCCAGCAGCCTAGGACTAGCGGGAACTCTTTTTCTGGGCAATGAGCAGTTCTTC,CASSLGLAGTLFLGNEQFF
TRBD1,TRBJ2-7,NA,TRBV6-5,TGTGCCAGCAGGCTGACAGGGGTTCGCGAGCAGTACTTC,CASRLTGVREQYF
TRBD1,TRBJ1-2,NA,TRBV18,TGTGCCAGCTCACAAACAGGGGGCCTAAACTATGGCTACACCTTC,CASSQTGGLNYGYTF
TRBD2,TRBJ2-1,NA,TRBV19,TGTGCCAGTACCTTTCTAGCGGGGAGCAATGAGCAGTTCTTC,CASTFLAGSNEQFF
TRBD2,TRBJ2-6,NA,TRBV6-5,TGTGCCAGCAGTTACGTGGGGGGGGGTGAAGCCAACGTCCTGACTTTC,CASSYVGGGEANVLTF